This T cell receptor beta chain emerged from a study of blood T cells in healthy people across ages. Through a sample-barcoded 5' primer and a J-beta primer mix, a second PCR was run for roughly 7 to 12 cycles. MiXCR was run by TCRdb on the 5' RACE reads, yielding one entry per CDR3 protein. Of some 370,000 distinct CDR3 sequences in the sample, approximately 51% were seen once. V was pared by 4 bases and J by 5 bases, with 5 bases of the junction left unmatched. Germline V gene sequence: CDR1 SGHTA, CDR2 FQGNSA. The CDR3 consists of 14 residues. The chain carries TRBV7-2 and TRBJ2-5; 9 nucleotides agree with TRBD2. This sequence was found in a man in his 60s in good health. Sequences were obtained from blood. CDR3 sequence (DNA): TGTGCCAGCAGCTCGGGACTAGCTTGGGAGACCCAGTACTTC. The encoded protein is CASSSGLAWETQYF.